This T cell receptor beta chain was identified in a study of shared clonotypes between healthy human individuals. Trimming cost V 6 bases and J 5 bases, with 17 bases left between them. In germline, CDR1 is SQVTM, CDR2 ANQGSEA. The CDR3 is made up of 13 amino acids. This table comes from immunoSEQ multiplex PCR, and its TCRdb copy is limited to in-frame clones, with some not included. The sample records approximately 2.4 million clones, more than 90% being singletons. The source is a man aged 18-30 years in good health. The material sequenced was naive CD4+ T cells sorted from blood. Specified subset: CD45RA+ positively selected. The chain combines TRBV29-1 with TRBJ2-7; perhaps TRBD1 as D (7 bases). CDR3 loop: CSVRQGGGNEQYF. The CDR3 DNA reads TGCAGCGTCCGACAGGGAGGAGGGAACGAGCAGTACTTC.